A selection of T cell receptor beta chains follows, all from one sample in a study of blood T cell repertoires in COVID-19. Sequencing was performed with immunoSEQ multiplex PCR; in TCRdb, only in-frame clones are kept and a portion is missing. The profile covers roughly 220,000 clones, with roughly 88% appearing a single time and about 15% taken by the ten largest. The specimen was PBMCs or T cells enriched from blood (not recorded which). Receptors originate from a woman aged 50 to 60 with acute COVID-19. The CDR3 runs from the conserved cysteine through the conserved F or W. The order of the fields is J gene, clone size, D gene, V gene, CDR3 DNA, CDR3 protein. D genes are given only for firm matches. Size is omitted from some rows. Given values are once, few, many or a class for expanded clones.

TRBJ1-5 - TRBD1 TRBV2 TGTGCCAGCAGCGGGACAGAAATCAATCAGCCCCAGCATTTT CASSGTEINQPQHF
TRBJ2-3 few TRBD2 TRBV6-1 TGTGCCAGCAGTGAAGGACTAGCGGGAGGGCGAAACACAGATACGCAGTATTTT CASSEGLAGGRNTDTQYF
TRBJ1-2 once TRBD1 TRBV4-2 TGTGCCAGCAGCCAAACCGACAGGGCTAGGAGTGGCTACACCTTC CASSQTDRARSGYTF
TRBJ1-2 - - TRBV18 TGTGCCAGCTCACCACCATCGACACAGCAAACCAGTACCTTC CASSPPSTQQTSTF
TRBJ1-4 few TRBD1 TRBV6-6 TGTGCCAGCAGTTCCGGGACAGGGGTCGGTAATGAAAAACTGTTTTTT CASSSGTGVGNEKLFF
TRBJ2-6 - - TRBV11-2 TGTGCCAGCATCCAATTTGGGGCCAACGTCCTGACTTTC CASIQFGANVLTF
TRBJ1-1 - TRBD1 TRBV7-9 TGTGCCAGCAGCAGCCACACAGGGGGCACTGAAGCTTTCTTT CASSSHTGGTEAFF
TRBJ1-2 once - TRBV7-2 TGTGCCAGCGCACGAGACCAGGGAACCTATGGCTACACCTTC CASARDQGTYGYTF
TRBJ1-1 few - TRBV29-1 TGCAGCGTAGGTCAGGGTCGGGACACTGAAGCTTTCTTT CSVGQGRDTEAFF
TRBJ2-7 - TRBD2 TRBV18 TGTGCCAGCTCCCCTCGGACTAGCGGTTCCTACGAGCAGTACTTC CASSPRTSGSYEQYF
TRBJ2-1 - - TRBV7-2 TGTGCCACCACTGAGGGGGGGCTTGCCTACAATGAGCAGTTCTTC CATTEGGLAYNEQFF
TRBJ2-7 - - TRBV7-6 TGTGCCAGCAGCTCGGGATCGGACCGCGAGCAGTACTTC CASSSGSDREQYF
TRBJ1-4 - TRBD1 TRBV2 TGTGCCAGCAGCCCAGACAGGGGGCGCAATGAAAAACTGTTTTTT CASSPDRGRNEKLFF
TRBJ2-3 - - TRBV6-5 TGTGCCAGCAGTCTCGACAGACAAATAGCGCAGTATTTT CASSLDRQIAQYF
TRBJ2-1 - - TRBV9 TGTGCCAGCAGCGTAGCCCCAAACTACAATGAGCAGTTCTTC CASSVAPNYNEQFF
TRBJ2-7 - TRBD1 TRBV7-2 TGTGCCAGCAGCCCCGTAGGGGGCCTGGGGGAGCAGTACTTC CASSPVGGLGEQYF
TRBJ2-3 - - TRBV9 TGTGCCAGCAGCGTAGACCCAGACACAGATACGCAGTATTTT CASSVDPDTDTQYF
TRBJ2-1 - TRBD2 TRBV7-3 TGTGCCAGCAGCTCCAGCGGGAGGTCCTACAATGAGCAGTTCTTC CASSSSGRSYNEQFF
TRBJ1-5 - - TRBV28 TGTGCCAGCAGTTTACGGGGGGCTGGTCAGCCCCAGCATTTT CASSLRGAGQPQHF
TRBJ2-6 - TRBD1 TRBV5-1 TGCGCCAGCAGCTCCCGGACAGGAACGTCCCCCGTCCTGACTTTC CASSSRTGTSPVLTF
TRBJ2-3 - - TRBV5-8 TGTGCCAGCAGCTTGGGCGGGTTTACAGATACGCAGTATTTT CASSLGGFTDTQYF
TRBJ2-3 - - TRBV28 TGTGCCAGCAGTTTAGGAGGGGGGGGCACAGATACGCAGTATTTT CASSLGGGGTDTQYF
TRBJ2-5 - TRBD2 TRBV6-5 TGTGCCAGCAGTTACTTTCCGGGAGGTGGAGAGACCCAGTACTTC CASSYFPGGGETQYF